The T cell receptor (beta chain) described here comes from a study of blood T cells in healthy people across ages. Findings and caveats of the study: Both naive CD4+ cell counts and diversity were greater in long-lived donors than in aged donors.

The V gene lost 0 bases and the J gene lost 8 bases, with 20 bases spanning the gap. The CDR3 totals 16 residues. Germline V gene sequence: CDR1 DFQATT, CDR2 SNEGSKA (reference sequence). This clonotype showed up just a few times. Its antigen is currently unknown. The second PCR ran roughly 7 to 11 cycles with a sample-barcoded 5' primer and J-beta primers. TCRdb called the 5' RACE reads again in MiXCR, with one record for every CDR3 protein. The sample shows 1.5 million to 2 million distinct CDR3 sequences, 28% of them seen only once. The sequencing input was blood. This clonotype was obtained from a woman in her twenties or thirties in good health. This sequence joins TRBV20-1 and TRBJ2-1, with D possibly matching TRBD2 (5 bases). The CDR3 coding sequence is TGCAGTGCTAGAGATCCGGCCGGAGACGGGCGGGATGAGCAGTTCTTC. Translated: CSARDPAGDGRDEQFF.